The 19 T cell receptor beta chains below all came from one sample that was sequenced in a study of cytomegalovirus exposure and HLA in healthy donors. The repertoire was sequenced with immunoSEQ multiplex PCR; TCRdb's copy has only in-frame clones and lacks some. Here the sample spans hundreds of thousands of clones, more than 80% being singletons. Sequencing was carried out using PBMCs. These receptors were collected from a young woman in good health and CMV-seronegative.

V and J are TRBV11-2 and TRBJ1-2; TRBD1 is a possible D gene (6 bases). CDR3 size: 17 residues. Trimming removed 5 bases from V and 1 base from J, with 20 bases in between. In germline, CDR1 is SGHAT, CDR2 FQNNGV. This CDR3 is CASSALNLTGSNYGYTF. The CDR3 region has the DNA TGTGCCAGCAGCGCATTGAACCTGACAGGCAGTAACTATGGCTACACCTTC.

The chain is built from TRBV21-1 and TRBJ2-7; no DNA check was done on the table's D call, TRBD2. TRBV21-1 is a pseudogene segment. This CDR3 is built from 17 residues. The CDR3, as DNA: TGTGCCAGCAGCAAAGTAGCGGTCAGCGGGAGGTATCACGAGCAGTACTTC. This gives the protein CASSKVAVSGRYHEQYF.

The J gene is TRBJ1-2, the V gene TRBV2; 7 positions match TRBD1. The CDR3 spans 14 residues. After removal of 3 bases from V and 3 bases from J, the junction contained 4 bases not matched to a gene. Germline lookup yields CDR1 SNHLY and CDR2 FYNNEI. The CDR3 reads CASSDRGTDYGYTF. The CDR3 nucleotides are TGTGCCAGCAGTGATCGAGGGACAGACTATGGCTACACCTTC.

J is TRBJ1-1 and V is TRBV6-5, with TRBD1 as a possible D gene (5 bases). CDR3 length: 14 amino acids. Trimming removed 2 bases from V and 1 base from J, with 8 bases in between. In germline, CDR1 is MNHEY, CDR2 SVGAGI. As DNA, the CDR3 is TGTGCCAGCAGTTACGCACAGGCGAACACTGAAGCTTTCTTT. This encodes CASSYAQANTEAFF.

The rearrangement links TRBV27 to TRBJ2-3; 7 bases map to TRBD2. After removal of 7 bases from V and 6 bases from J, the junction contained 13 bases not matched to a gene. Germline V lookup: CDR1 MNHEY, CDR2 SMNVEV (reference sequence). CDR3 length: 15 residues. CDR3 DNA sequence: TGTGCCAGCATAGTATTCGCGGGAGCCAGCGATACGCAGTATTTT. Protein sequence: CASIVFAGASDTQYF.

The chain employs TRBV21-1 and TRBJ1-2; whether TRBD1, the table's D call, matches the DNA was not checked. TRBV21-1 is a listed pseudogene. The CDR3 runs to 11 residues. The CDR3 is CAILRGQGYTF. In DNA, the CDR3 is TGTGCCATCCTCAGGGGTCAGGGCTACACCTTC.

CDR3: CASSVAGGSGANVLTF. The CDR3 DNA is TGTGCCAGTAGCGTAGCGGGAGGGTCTGGGGCCAACGTCCTGACTTTC. The rearrangement joins TRBV19 to TRBJ2-6; 11 bases are a match to TRBD2. J was trimmed by 1 base and V by 6 bases; bases with no gene match: 2. The CDR3 consists of 16 residues. Germline V gives CDR1 LNHDA, CDR2 SQIVND (reference sequence).

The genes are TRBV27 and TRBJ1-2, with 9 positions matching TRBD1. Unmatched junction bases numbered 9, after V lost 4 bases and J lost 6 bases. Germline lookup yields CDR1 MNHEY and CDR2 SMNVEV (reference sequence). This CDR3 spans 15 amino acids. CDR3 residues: CASSSDRGGFNGYTF. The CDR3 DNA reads TGTGCCAGCAGTTCGGACAGGGGAGGGTTTAATGGCTACACCTTC.

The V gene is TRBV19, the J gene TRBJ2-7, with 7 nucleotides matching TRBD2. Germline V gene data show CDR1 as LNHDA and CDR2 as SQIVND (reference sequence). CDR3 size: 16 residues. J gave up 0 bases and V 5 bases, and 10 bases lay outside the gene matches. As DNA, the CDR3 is TGTGCCAGTAGTCTCTCGACAGCGGGAAGCTCCTACGAGCAGTACTTC. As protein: CASSLSTAGSSYEQYF.

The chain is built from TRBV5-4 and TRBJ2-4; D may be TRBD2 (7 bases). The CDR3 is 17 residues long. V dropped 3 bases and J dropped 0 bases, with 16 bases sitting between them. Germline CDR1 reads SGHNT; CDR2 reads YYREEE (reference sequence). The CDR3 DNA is TGTGCCAGCAGCTCTTACAGGGAGGGGTTAGCCAAAAACATTCAGTACTTC. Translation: CASSSYREGLAKNIQYF.

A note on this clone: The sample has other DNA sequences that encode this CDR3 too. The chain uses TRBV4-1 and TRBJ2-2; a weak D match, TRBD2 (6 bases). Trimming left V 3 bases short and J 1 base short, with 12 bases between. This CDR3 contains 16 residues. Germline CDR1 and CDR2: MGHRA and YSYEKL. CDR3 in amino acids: CASSQAGGRNTGELFF. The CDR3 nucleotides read TGCGCCAGCAGCCAGGCAGGAGGGCGGAACACCGGGGAGCTGTTTTTT.

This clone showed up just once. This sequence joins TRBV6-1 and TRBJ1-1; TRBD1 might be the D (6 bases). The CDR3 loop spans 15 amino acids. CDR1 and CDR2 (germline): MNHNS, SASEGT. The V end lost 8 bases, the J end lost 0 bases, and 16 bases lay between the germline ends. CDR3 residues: CASSYAGALNTEAFF. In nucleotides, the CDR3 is TGTGCCAGCTCTTATGCAGGGGCTTTGAACACTGAAGCTTTCTTT.

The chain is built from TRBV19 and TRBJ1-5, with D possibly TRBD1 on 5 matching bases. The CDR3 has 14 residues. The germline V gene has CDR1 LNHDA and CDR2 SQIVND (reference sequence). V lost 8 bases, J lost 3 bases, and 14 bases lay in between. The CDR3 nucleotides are TGTGCCAGTCAAGACAGATCTTACAATCAGCCCCAGCATTTT. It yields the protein CASQDRSYNQPQHF.

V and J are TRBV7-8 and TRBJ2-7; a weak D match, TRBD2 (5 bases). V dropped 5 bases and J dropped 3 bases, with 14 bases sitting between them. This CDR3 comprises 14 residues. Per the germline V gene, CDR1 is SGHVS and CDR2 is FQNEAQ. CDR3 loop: CASSPFEGNYEQYF. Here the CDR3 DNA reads TGTGCCAGCAGCCCCTTCGAGGGCAACTACGAGCAGTACTTC.

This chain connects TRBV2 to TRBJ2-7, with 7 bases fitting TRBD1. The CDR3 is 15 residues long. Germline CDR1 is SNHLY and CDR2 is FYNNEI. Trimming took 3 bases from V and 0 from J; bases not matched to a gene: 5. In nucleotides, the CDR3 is TGTGCCAGCAGTGACGACGCAGGGGGCTCCTACGAGCAGTACTTC. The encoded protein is CASSDDAGGSYEQYF.

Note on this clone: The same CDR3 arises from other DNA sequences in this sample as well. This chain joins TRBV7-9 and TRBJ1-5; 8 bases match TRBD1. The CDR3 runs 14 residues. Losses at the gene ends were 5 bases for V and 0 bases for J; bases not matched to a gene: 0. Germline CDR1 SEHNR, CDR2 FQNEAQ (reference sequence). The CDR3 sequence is CASSGQGSNQPQHF. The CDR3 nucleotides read TGTGCCAGCAGCGGACAGGGTAGCAATCAGCCCCAGCATTTT.

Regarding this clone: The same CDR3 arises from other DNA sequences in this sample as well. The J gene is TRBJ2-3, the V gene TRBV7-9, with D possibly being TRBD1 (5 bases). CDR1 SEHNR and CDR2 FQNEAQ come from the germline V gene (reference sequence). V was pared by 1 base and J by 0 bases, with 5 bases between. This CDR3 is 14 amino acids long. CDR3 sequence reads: CASSLGQSTDTQYF. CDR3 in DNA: TGTGCCAGCAGCTTAGGACAGAGCACAGATACGCAGTATTTT.

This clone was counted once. The CDR3 loop is CASSWGSADTQYF. The CDR3 coding sequence is TGTGCCAGCAGCTGGGGCAGCGCAGATACGCAGTATTTT. The genes are TRBV27 and TRBJ2-3, with D perhaps matching TRBD1 (5 bases). Germline assignment: CDR1 MNHEY and CDR2 SMNVEV (reference sequence). V shed 6 bases and J shed 4 bases, with 11 bases lying between them. The CDR3 has 13 residues.

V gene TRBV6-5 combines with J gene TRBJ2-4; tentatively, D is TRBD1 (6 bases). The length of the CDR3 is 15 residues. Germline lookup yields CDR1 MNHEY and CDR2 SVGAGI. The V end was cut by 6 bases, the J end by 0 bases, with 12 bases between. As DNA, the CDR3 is TGTGCCAGCAGAACTCAGGGGTTAGCCAAAAACATTCAGTACTTC. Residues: CASRTQGLAKNIQYF.